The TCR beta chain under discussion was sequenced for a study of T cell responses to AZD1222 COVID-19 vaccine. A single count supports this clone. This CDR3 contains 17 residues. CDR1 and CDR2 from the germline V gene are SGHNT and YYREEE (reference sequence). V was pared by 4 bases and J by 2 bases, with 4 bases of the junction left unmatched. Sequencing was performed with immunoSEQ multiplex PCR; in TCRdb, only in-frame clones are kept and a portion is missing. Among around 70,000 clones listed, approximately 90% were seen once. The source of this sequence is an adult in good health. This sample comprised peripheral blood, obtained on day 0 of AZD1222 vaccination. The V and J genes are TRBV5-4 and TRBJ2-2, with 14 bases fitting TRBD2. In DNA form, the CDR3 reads TGTGCCAGCAGCCCGGGACTAGCGGGGGCCAACACCGGGGAGCTGTTTTTT. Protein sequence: CASSPGLAGANTGELFF.